A single sample is the source of the 16 T cell receptor beta chains below, sequenced in a study of post-analysis software for immune sequencing data. Overall study findings and caveats: Five TRBV segments were significantly more frequent in patients than in controls. TRBV5-6, TRBV5-1 and TRBV20-1 were among these segments.

For these TCRs, the target antigens are not known. Prepared TCR beta cDNA libraries contained unique molecular identifiers. TCRdb re-called the PCR reads through MiXCR, storing one row per CDR3 protein. This sample has 650,000 to 850,000 distinct CDR3 sequences; roughly 58% occur once, and the top ten carry 4.6%. The specimen sequenced was blood. These receptors all stem from a girl under 18 with multiple sclerosis.

Written as DNA, the CDR3 is TGCAGTGCTAGCAGGGGCGGGCCGGTGAATGAGCAGTACTTC. Translating it yields CSASRGGPVNEQYF. The V and J genes are TRBV20-1 and TRBJ2-5; tentative D call: TRBD1 (6 bases). This CDR3 region has 14 residues. CDR1 DFQATT and CDR2 SNEGSKA come from the germline V gene (reference sequence). Trimming cost V 3 bases and J 11 bases, with 22 bases left between them.

V gene TRBV7-9 combines with J gene TRBJ2-5; D gene ambiguous. Germline V gene data show CDR1 as SEHNR and CDR2 as FQNEAQ (reference sequence). This CDR3 is 15 amino acids long. The V end was cut by 5 bases, the J end by 1 base, with 14 bases between. Here the CDR3 DNA reads TGTGCCAGCAGCAACTATGGACGGCGCCAAGAGACCCAGTACTTC. This codes for CASSNYGRRQETQYF.

The CDR3 reads CSVDFLNTEAFF. CDR3 nucleotide sequence: TGCAGCGTTGACTTCTTGAACACTGAAGCTTTCTTT. The chain couples TRBV29-1 to TRBJ1-1; D unclear. Germline-derived CDR1 and CDR2 are SQVTM and ANQGSEA. V lost 3 bases to trimming and J lost 0 bases, with 5 bases between them. There are 12 residues in the CDR3.

The V gene is TRBV12-3 or TRBV12-4, the J gene TRBJ2-4; the match to TRBD1 covers 7 bases. The closer fit of TRBJ2-7 to the DNA end suggests the J call may be wrong. The CDR3 length is 13 residues. The CDR3 coding sequence is TGTGCCAGGGTCCCGGGACAGCATAACGAGCAGTACTTC. Translated: CARVPGQHNEQYF.

The chain recombines TRBV20-1 with TRBJ2-1; D perhaps matches TRBD2 (6 bases). Between the trimmed V and J ends, which lost 3 bases and 2 bases, there was a span of 23 bases. The CDR3 spans 18 residues. The germline V gene has CDR1 DFQATT and CDR2 SNEGSKA (reference sequence). The CDR3 region has the DNA TGCAGTGCTAGTGTCATGGGGTCGGGGGTCCGTACCTACAATGAGCAGTTCTTC. Protein product: CSASVMGSGVRTYNEQFF.

This chain joins TRBV5-1 and TRBJ2-5, with D perhaps matching TRBD1 or TRBD2 (5 bases each). The assigned J gene may be wrong: the sequence end matches TRBJ2-7 better. Germline values: CDR1 SGHRS, CDR2 YFSETQ. The CDR3 extends over 13 amino acids. CDR3 region: CASSSQGDGEQYF. CDR3 coding DNA: TGCGCCAGCAGCTCCCAGGGAGACGGCGAGCAGTACTTC.

The rearrangement uses TRBV12-3 or TRBV12-4 and TRBJ1-6, with 9 bases that match TRBD1. Trimming removed 6 bases from V and 8 bases from J; junction bases left unmatched: 8. The CDR3 loop spans 15 amino acids. Written as DNA, the CDR3 is TGTGCCAGCAGGTCACAGGGGGCCGGTGATTCACCCCTCCACTTT. Protein: CASRSQGAGDSPLHF.

The chain employs TRBV4-2 and TRBJ1-5; D is possibly TRBD1 (5 bases). V was shortened by 0 bases and J by 9 bases, with 18 bases between the two germline ends. Germline values: CDR1 LGHNA, CDR2 YNFKEQ. CDR3 length equals 16 residues. The CDR3 here is CASSQDRGSLVGPQHF. CDR3 DNA sequence: TGTGCCAGCAGCCAAGATCGGGGCAGTTTAGTTGGGCCCCAGCATTTT.

This clonotype appeared a single time. This chain joins TRBV20-1 and TRBJ2-7; D unclear. CDR1 and CDR2 (germline): DFQATT, SNEGSKA (reference sequence). CDR3 length equals 12 residues. Trimming removed 3 bases at V and 4 bases at J, with 10 bases between. The CDR3 DNA reads as TGCAGTGCTAGCACGACTGATTACGAGCAGTACTTC. It codes for CSASTTDYEQYF.

CDR3 DNA: TGTGCCAGCAACCCTCCTAGCGGGGGGGGTAATGAGCAGTTCTTC. It translates to CASNPPSGGGNEQFF. The chain employs TRBV6-6 and TRBJ2-1, with TRBD2 matching 12 bases. J lost 7 bases, V lost 7 bases, and 8 bases had no gene match. The germline V gene encodes CDR1 MNHNY and CDR2 SVGAGI (reference sequence). The CDR3 has 15 amino acids.

The gene calls are TRBV12-3 or TRBV12-4 and TRBJ2-1, with 14 nucleotides matching TRBD2. The CDR3 covers 15 residues. V gave up 6 bases and J gave up 10 bases; unmatched junction bases: 8. The DNA of the CDR3 is TGTGCCAGCAGACGGACTAGCGGGGGGCTGGAGGAGCAGTTCTTC. It encodes CASRRTSGGLEEQFF.

The chain couples TRBV6-5 to TRBJ2-5; no reliable D call. V lost 2 bases to trimming and J lost 7 bases, with 17 bases between them. CDR3 length equals 15 residues. Germline V gene lookup returns CDR1 MNHEY and CDR2 SVGAGI. CDR3 nucleotides: TGTGCCAGCAGTTACGCCCGCGCTTTGACTGGGACCCAGTACTTC. Protein: CASSYARALTGTQYF.

The gene calls are TRBV29-1 and TRBJ2-5; 8 bases map to TRBD1. Germline V gene data show CDR1 as SQVTM and CDR2 as ANQGSEA. The CDR3 sequence is 13 residues long. The CDR3 sequence is CNARDRRGETQYF. In DNA form, the CDR3 reads TGCAACGCTCGGGACAGGCGTGGAGAGACCCAGTACTTC.

The V gene is TRBV11-2, the J gene TRBJ2-4, with D perhaps TRBD1 (6 bases). The germline V gene encodes CDR1 SGHAT and CDR2 FQNNGV. Trimming took off 4 bases at V and 2 bases at J, with 21 bases between the two ends. CDR3 length equals 18 residues. This CDR3 reads CASSWTRPGVLTKNIQYF. The CDR3 nucleotides are TGTGCCAGCAGCTGGACCCGACCAGGGGTACTGACCAAAAACATTCAGTACTTC.

This chain uses TRBV7-9 with TRBJ1-5; the D is unclear. V lost 10 bases and J 2 bases, leaving 9 bases between the germline ends. The CDR3 has 12 amino acids. CDR1 is SEHNR, CDR2 FQNEAQ, per germline (reference sequence). The CDR3 sequence is CAISDGNQPQHF. The CDR3 DNA reads TGTGCCATCTCGGACGGCAATCAGCCCCAGCATTTT.

The chain is built from TRBV20-1 and TRBJ2-3; no clear D. The CDR3 length is 12 residues. Looked up from germline, CDR1 is DFQATT and CDR2 is SNEGSKA (reference sequence). Trimming removed 1 base from V and 6 bases from J, with 8 bases in between. CDR3 in DNA: TGCAGTGCTAGAGGTAACTCGGATACGCAGTATTTT. It translates to CSARGNSDTQYF.